This TCR beta chain came from a study of blood T cell repertoires in COVID-19. CDR1 is LGHNA and CDR2 is YNFKEQ in the germline V gene. The CDR3 has 16 residues. The V gene end was trimmed by 3 bases and the J gene end by 2 bases; junction bases not matched to a gene: 3. Using immunoSEQ multiplex PCR, the repertoire was profiled, and TCRdb retains in-frame clones only, with some absent. There are fewer than 250,000 clones in the sample; 80% to 90% occur only once, and less than 3.5% lies in the top ten. The sample was peripheral blood. The chain couples TRBV4-2 to TRBJ2-7, with 14 positions matching TRBD2. The origin of this receptor is a man over 45 with active or convalescent COVID-19. The CDR3 DNA sequence: TGTGCCAGCAGCCACGGGACTAGCGGGGGTGCCTACGAGCAGTACTTC. It yields the protein CASSHGTSGGAYEQYF.